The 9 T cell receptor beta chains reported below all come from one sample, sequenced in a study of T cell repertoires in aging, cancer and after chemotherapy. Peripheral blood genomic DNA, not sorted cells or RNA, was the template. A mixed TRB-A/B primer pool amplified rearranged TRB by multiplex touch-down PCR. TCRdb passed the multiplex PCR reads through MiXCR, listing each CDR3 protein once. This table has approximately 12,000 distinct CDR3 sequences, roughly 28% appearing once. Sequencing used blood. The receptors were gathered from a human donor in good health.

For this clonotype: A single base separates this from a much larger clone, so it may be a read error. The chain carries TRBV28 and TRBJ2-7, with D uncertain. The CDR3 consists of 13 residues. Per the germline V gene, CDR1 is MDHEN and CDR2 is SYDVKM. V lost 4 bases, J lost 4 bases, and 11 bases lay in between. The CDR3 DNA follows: TGTGCCAGCAGTTCTGGGGTGGGGTACGAGCAGTACTTC. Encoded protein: CASSSGVGYEQYF.

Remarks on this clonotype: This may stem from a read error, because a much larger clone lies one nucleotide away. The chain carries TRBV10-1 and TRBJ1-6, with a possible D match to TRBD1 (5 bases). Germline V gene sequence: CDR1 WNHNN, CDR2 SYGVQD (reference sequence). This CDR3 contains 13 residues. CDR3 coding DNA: TGTGCCAGCGTACTCTGGGGGAATTCACCCCTCCACTTT. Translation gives CASVLWGNSPLHF.

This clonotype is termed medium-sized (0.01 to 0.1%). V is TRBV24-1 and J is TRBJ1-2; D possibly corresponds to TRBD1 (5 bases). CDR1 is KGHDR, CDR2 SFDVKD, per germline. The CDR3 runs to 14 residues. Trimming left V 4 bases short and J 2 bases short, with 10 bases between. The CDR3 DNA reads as TGTGCCACCAGTGACGCGACAGTAAACTATGGCTACACCTTC. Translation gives CATSDATVNYGYTF.

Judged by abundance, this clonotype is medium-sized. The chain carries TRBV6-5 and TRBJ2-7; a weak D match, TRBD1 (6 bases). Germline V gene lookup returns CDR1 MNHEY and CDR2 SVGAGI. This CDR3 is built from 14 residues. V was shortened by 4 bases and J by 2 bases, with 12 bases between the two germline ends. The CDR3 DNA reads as TGTGCCAGCAGTTCCGGACAGAGCCCCTACGAGCAGTACTTC. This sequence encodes CASSSGQSPYEQYF.

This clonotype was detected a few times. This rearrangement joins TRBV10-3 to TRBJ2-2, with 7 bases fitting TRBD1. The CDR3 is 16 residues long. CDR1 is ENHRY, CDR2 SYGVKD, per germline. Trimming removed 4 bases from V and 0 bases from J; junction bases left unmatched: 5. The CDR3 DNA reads TGTGCCATCAGTGCGATAGGGGGCACGAACACCGGGGAGCTGTTTTTT. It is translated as CAISAIGGTNTGELFF.

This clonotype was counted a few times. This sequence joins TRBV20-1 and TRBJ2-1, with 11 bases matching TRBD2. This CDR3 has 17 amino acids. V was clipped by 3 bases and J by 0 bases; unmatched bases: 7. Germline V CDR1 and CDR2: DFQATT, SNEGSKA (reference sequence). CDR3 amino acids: CSASLAGGPSSYNEQFF. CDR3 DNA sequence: TGCAGTGCTAGTTTAGCGGGGGGGCCCAGCTCCTACAATGAGCAGTTCTTC.

CDR3: CASSERGNYGYTF. CDR3 DNA sequence: TGTGCCAGCAGTGAACGGGGTAACTATGGCTACACCTTC. The chain joins TRBV25-1 to TRBJ1-2; D ambiguous. V was cut by 2 bases and J by 1 base, with 5 bases left in between. Germline V lookup: CDR1 MGHDK, CDR2 SYGVNS. This CDR3 has 13 residues.

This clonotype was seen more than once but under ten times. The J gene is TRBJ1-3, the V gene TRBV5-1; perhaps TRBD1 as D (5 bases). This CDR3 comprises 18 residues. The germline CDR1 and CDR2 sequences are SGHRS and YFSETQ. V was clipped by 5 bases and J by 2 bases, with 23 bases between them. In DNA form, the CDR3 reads TGCGCCAGCAGTACAGGACTAGGCCCCCGGAGCACTGGAAACACCATATATTTT. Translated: CASSTGLGPRSTGNTIYF. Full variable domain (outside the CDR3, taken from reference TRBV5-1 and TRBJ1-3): KAGVTQTPRYLIKTRGQQVTLSCSPISGHRSVSWYQQTPGQGLQFLFEYFSETQRNKGNFPGRFSGRQFSNSRSEMNVSTLELGDSALYLCASSTGLGPRSTGNTIYFGEGSWLTVV.

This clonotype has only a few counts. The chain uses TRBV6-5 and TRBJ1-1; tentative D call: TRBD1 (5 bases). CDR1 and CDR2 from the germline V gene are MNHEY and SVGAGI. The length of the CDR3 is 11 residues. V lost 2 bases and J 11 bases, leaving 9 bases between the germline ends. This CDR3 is CASSYMGGAFF. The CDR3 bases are TGTGCCAGCAGTTACATGGGGGGGGCTTTCTTT.